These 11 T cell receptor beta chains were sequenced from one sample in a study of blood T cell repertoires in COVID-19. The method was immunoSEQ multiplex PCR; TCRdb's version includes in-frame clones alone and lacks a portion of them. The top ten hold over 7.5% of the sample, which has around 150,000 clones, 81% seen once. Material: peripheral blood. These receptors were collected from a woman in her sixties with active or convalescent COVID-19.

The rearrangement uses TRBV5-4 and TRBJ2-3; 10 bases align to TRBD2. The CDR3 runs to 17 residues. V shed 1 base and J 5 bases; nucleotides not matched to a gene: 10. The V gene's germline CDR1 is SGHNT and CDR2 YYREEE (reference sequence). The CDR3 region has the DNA TGTGCCAGCAGCTTGAGTCAGCGGGGGGGCCTTGGAGATACGCAGTATTTT. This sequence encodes CASSLSQRGGLGDTQYF.

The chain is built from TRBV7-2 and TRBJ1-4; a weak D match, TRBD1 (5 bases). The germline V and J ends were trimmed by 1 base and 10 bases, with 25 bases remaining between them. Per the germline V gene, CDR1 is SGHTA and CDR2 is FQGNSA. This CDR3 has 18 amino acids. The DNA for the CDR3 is TGTGCCAGCAGCTTAGGTGGAGGGGTCTCCGCCCGTTGGGGAAAACTGTTTTTT. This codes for CASSLGGGVSARWGKLFF.

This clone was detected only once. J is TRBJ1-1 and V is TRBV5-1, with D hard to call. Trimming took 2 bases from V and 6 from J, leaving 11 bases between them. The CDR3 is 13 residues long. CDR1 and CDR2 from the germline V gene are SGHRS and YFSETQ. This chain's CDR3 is CASSFEGLAEAFF. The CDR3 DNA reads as TGCGCCAGCAGCTTCGAGGGTCTGGCTGAAGCTTTCTTT.

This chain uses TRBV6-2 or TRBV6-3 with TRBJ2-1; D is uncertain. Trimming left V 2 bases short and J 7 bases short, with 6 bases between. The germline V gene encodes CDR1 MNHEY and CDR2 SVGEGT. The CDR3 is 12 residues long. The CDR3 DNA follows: TGTGCCAGCAGTTACCCGACTAATGAGCAGTTCTTC. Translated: CASSYPTNEQFF.

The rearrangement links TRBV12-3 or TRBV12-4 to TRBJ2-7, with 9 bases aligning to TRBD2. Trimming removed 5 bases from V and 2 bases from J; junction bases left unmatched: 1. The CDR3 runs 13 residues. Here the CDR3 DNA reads TGTGCCAGCAGTGCTAGCGGGACCTACGAGCAGTACTTC. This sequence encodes CASSASGTYEQYF.

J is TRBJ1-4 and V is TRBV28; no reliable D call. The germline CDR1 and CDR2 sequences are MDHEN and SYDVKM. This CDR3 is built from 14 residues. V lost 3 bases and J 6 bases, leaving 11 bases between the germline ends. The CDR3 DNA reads TGTGCCAGCAGTTTTAAGGGAGTCGATGAAAAACTGTTTTTT. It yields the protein CASSFKGVDEKLFF.

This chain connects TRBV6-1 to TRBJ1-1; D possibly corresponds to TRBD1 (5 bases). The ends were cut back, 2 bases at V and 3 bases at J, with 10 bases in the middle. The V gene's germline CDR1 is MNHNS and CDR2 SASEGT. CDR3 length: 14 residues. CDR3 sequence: CASSEYRTHTEAFF. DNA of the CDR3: TGTGCCAGCAGTGAATACAGGACCCACACTGAAGCTTTCTTT.

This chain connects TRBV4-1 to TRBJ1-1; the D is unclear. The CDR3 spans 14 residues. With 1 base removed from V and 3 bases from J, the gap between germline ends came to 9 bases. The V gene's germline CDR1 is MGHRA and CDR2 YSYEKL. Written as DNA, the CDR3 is TGCGCCAGCAGCCAAGGGCCTGCGGACACTGAAGCTTTCTTT. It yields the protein CASSQGPADTEAFF.

CDR3 loop: CASSFNNQETQYF. For the CDR3, the DNA is TGTGCCAGCAGTTTTAACAACCAAGAGACCCAGTACTTC. This chain joins TRBV12-3 or TRBV12-4 and TRBJ2-5; D gene ambiguous. This CDR3 is built from 13 residues. The germline V and J ends were trimmed by 3 bases and 0 bases, with 5 bases remaining between them.

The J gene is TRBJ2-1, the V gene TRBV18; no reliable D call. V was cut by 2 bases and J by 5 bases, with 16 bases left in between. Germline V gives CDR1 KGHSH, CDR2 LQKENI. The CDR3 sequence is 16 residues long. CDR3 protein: CASSPERRPVDNEQFF. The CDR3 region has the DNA TGTGCCAGCTCACCAGAGAGGCGGCCGGTCGACAATGAGCAGTTCTTC.

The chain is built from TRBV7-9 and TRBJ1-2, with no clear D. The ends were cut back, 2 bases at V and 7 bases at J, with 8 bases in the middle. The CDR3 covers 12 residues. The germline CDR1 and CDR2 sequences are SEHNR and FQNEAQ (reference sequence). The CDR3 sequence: CASSLRQRGYTF. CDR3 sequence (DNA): TGTGCCAGCAGCTTAAGACAACGTGGCTACACCTTC.